These 14 T cell receptor beta chains were all obtained from the same sample, sequenced in a study of T cell changes during pregnancy in multiple sclerosis (dated by TCRdb to the late 2010s). Preparation of the library involved the immunoSEQ multiplex PCR assay. The immuneACCESS repertoire file appears here via TCRdb, limited to in-frame rearrangements. These files lack a portion of the clones; in checked studies, under half of the deficit traces to unresolved V genes, and the cause of the others is not known. This sample has some 80,000 clones in its table, and about 96% of those were observed once. The ten top clones hold 0.85% to 1.2% of the sample. This specimen was peripheral blood, taken in the second trimester of pregnancy. The origin of the receptors is a female donor with multiple sclerosis, enrolled in a pregnancy study.

This CDR3 is CASSVGSGRDTQYF. The CDR3 bases are TGTGCCAGCAGCGTAGGTAGCGGGCGAGATACGCAGTATTTT. The chain recombines TRBV9 with TRBJ2-3; TRBD2 matches 7 bases. The ends lost 0 bases at V and 5 bases at J; junction bases unmatched: 3. The germline gives CDR1 SGDLS, CDR2 YYNGEE. CDR3 length: 14 amino acids. Full variable domain (rest looked up from reference TRBV9 and TRBJ2-3): DSGVTQTPKHLITATGQRVTLRCSPRSGDLSVYWYQQSLDQGLQFLIQYYNGEERAKGNILERFSAQQFPDLHSELNLSSLELGDSALYFCASSVGSGRDTQYFGPGTRLTVL.

The chain is built from TRBV5-6 and TRBJ2-7; 8 positions agree with TRBD2. V trimming: 4 bases; J trimming: 4 bases; junction bases outside the gene matches: 7. From germline, CDR1 is SGHDT and CDR2 YYEEEE. This CDR3 has 14 amino acids. The chain's CDR3 is CASSTGLASYEQYF. DNA of the CDR3: TGTGCCAGCAGCACCGGACTAGCAAGTTACGAGCAGTACTTC.

V and J are TRBV30 and TRBJ2-7; no clear D gene. Germline values: CDR1 GTSNPN, CDR2 SVGIG (reference sequence). Trimming removed 3 bases at V and 2 bases at J, with 5 bases between. The CDR3 has 11 amino acids. The CDR3 nucleotides are TGTGCCTGGAGCCAGGCCTACGAGCAGTACTTC. This codes for CAWSQAYEQYF.

The chain couples TRBV7-9 to TRBJ2-7; 9 bases align to TRBD2. The CDR3 runs to 14 residues. CDR1 and CDR2 from the germline V gene are SEHNR and FQNEAQ (reference sequence). The J segment lost 7 bases and the V segment lost 7 bases, leaving 11 bases of the junction unmatched. The CDR3 DNA sequence: TGTGCCAGCACCCGGCCTAGCGGGACTGGGGAGCAGTACTTC. Its protein is CASTRPSGTGEQYF.

This rearrangement joins TRBV6-5 to TRBJ1-1; D remains ambiguous. The CDR3 runs 12 residues. From germline, CDR1 is MNHEY and CDR2 SVGAGI. Trimming shortened V by 4 bases and J by 1 base, and 4 bases separated the two germline ends. CDR3 residues: CASSSGNTEAFF. CDR3 nucleotide sequence: TGTGCCAGCAGTTCCGGGAACACTGAAGCTTTCTTT.

The CDR3 DNA follows: TGTGCCAGCAGCCCTAAGAGGGGGGAGGGGTTCTCTGGGGCCAACGTCCTGACTTTC. It encodes CASSPKRGEGFSGANVLTF. The V and J genes are TRBV9 and TRBJ2-6; D perhaps matches TRBD2 (7 bases). Trimming shortened V by 4 bases and J by 0 bases, and 20 bases separated the two germline ends. The CDR3 is made up of 19 amino acids. CDR1 and CDR2 (germline): SGDLS, YYNGEE.

The chain employs TRBV27 and TRBJ2-7; TRBD1 aligns across 7 bases. The CDR3 has 16 residues. Germline CDR1 reads MNHEY; CDR2 reads SMNVEV (reference sequence). V was clipped by 8 bases and J by 2 bases; unmatched bases: 15. In nucleotides, the CDR3 is TGTGCCAGCGGATTCCTTACTCCGGGACAGACCTACGAGCAGTACTTC. Its protein is CASGFLTPGQTYEQYF.

The chain couples TRBV27 to TRBJ1-2, with D perhaps TRBD1 (6 bases). CDR3 size: 15 residues. Trimming took 5 bases from V and 4 from J, leaving 17 bases between them. Germline V CDR1 and CDR2: MNHEY, SMNVEV (reference sequence). CDR3 residues: CASSTRGGAIYGYTF. The CDR3 coding sequence is TGTGCCAGCAGTACCCGAGGGGGGGCGATCTATGGCTACACCTTC.

J is TRBJ1-1 and V is TRBV15, with 9 bases that match TRBD1. The length of the CDR3 is 16 residues. Germline loops: CDR1 LNHNV, CDR2 YYDKDF (reference sequence). The J segment lost 4 bases and the V segment lost 1 base, leaving 7 bases of the junction unmatched. The DNA for the CDR3 is TGTGCCACCAGCAGAGTTTCGGGGACAGGGAGCACTGAAGCTTTCTTT. Translating it yields CATSRVSGTGSTEAFF.

The chain is built from TRBV28 and TRBJ2-6; 7 bases map to TRBD1. Germline V gene sequence: CDR1 MDHEN, CDR2 SYDVKM. With V trimmed by 6 bases and J by 2 bases, 4 bases remained unmatched. There are 15 residues in the CDR3. DNA of the CDR3: TGTGCCAGCAGGCAGGGGGACCCTGGGGCCAACGTCCTGACTTTC. It codes for CASRQGDPGANVLTF.

The rearrangement joins TRBV16 to TRBJ2-1; 11 positions agree with TRBD2. The germline V gene encodes CDR1 KGHSY and CDR2 FQNENV. This CDR3 contains 18 residues. After removal of 2 bases from V and 8 bases from J, the junction contained 14 bases not matched to a gene. In DNA form, the CDR3 reads TGTGCCAGCAGCCAAGCAACTAGCGGGAGTAGTATTGGGGATGAGCAGTTCTTC. Protein: CASSQATSGSSIGDEQFF.

This sequence joins TRBV19 and TRBJ2-7; no clear D. The V and J ends lost 5 bases and 5 bases respectively, with 10 bases between them. Per the germline V gene, CDR1 is LNHDA and CDR2 is SQIVND (reference sequence). The CDR3 covers 12 residues. Written as DNA, the CDR3 is TGTGCCAGTAGTCCGTTTGGCAACGAGCAGTACTTC. It encodes CASSPFGNEQYF.

This clone has just one count. The chain joins TRBV12-5 to TRBJ2-7; 11 nucleotides agree with TRBD2. From germline, CDR1 is LGHNT and CDR2 FRNRAP. V was pared by 6 bases and J by 6 bases, with 7 bases of the junction left unmatched. CDR3 size: 14 residues. The CDR3 DNA reads TGTGCTAGTGGGCCTGGACTAGCGGGCGGCGAGCAGTACTTC. Protein: CASGPGLAGGEQYF.

With respect to this clone: The identical CDR3 is also encoded by other nucleotide sequences in the sample. This rearrangement joins TRBV6-5 to TRBJ2-7; 14 nucleotides match TRBD2. The length of the CDR3 is 16 residues. V shed 3 bases and J 1 base; nucleotides not matched to a gene: 2. Germline loops: CDR1 MNHEY, CDR2 SVGAGI. The CDR3 sequence is CASSYRTSGGSYEQYF. CDR3 DNA: TGTGCCAGCAGTTATAGGACTAGCGGGGGGTCCTACGAGCAGTACTTC.